One and the same sample provided the 25 T cell receptor beta chains below, sequenced in a study of technical replicates of blood from several donors. The assay was immunoSEQ multiplex PCR, and TCRdb's table has in-frame clones only and misses some. The table lists about 50,000 clones, more than 95% of them singletons, with approximately 0.4% in the top ten. Specimen: T cells isolated from PBMCs. These receptors all stem from a human donor in good health.

This chain joins TRBV29-1 and TRBJ2-5; TRBD2 matches at 8 bases. The V gene's germline CDR1 is SQVTM and CDR2 ANQGSEA. Germline trimming cut 5 bases from V and 0 bases from J; bases unmatched to any gene: 8. CDR3 length: 15 amino acids. CDR3 bases: TGCAGCGTTTGGAACTTAGCGGGAAACCAAGAGACCCAGTACTTC. Translated: CSVWNLAGNQETQYF.

The chain uses TRBV5-1 and TRBJ2-7; D call uncertain. Germline V gives CDR1 SGHRS, CDR2 YFSETQ. The CDR3 consists of 11 residues. V lost 2 bases and J lost 5, with 5 bases in between. DNA of the CDR3: TGCGCCAGCAGCTTCACGGACGAGCAGTACTTC. Translation: CASSFTDEQYF. Complete variable domain (other parts from reference TRBV5-1 and TRBJ2-7): KAGVTQTPRYLIKTRGQQVTLSCSPISGHRSVSWYQQTPGQGLQFLFEYFSETQRNKGNFPGRFSGRQFSNSRSEMNVSTLELGDSALYLCASSFTDEQYFGPGTRLTVT.

This rearrangement joins TRBV5-1 to TRBJ2-3; D might be TRBD2 (6 bases). CDR1 is SGHRS and CDR2 is YFSETQ in the germline V gene. The CDR3 consists of 15 residues. Trimming pared 0 bases from V and 3 bases from J, leaving 11 bases between. The CDR3 DNA reads TGCGCCAGCAGCTTGGTAGGGAGGCCGACAGATACGCAGTATTTT. This translates into CASSLVGRPTDTQYF.

CDR3 coding DNA: TGTGCCAGCAGTTTTGGGACTAGCGGTGAAGAGACCCAGTACTTC. Its translation: CASSFGTSGEETQYF. The chain employs TRBV27 and TRBJ2-5; 11 bases line up with TRBD2. Germline V gives CDR1 MNHEY, CDR2 SMNVEV (reference sequence). The CDR3 is 15 residues long. The ends lost 3 bases at V and 3 bases at J; junction bases unmatched: 3.

The genes are TRBV2 and TRBJ2-2, with TRBD2 matching over 7 bases. Germline CDR1 and CDR2: SNHLY and FYNNEI. The CDR3 runs to 16 residues. The trim removed 7 bases at V and 2 bases at J, leaving 10 bases unmatched. CDR3 DNA: TGTGCCAGCACAATTGGGGGGGTTTACAACACCGGGGAGCTGTTTTTT. Translation gives CASTIGGVYNTGELFF.

The chain carries TRBV5-6 and TRBJ2-3; D is unresolved. Looked up from germline, CDR1 is SGHDT and CDR2 is YYEEEE. The length of the CDR3 is 16 residues. V lost 1 base to trimming and J lost 0 bases, with 12 bases between them. The CDR3 nucleotides are TGTGCCAGCAGCTTGCCCTTGTGGGCTAGCACAGATACGCAGTATTTT. It encodes CASSLPLWASTDTQYF.

The genes are TRBV28 and TRBJ2-7; tentative D call: TRBD1 (6 bases). V was pared by 7 bases and J by 6 bases, with 16 bases between. Per germline, CDR1 MDHEN and CDR2 SYDVKM. The CDR3 runs to 13 residues. The chain's CDR3 is CASTSGARGEQYF. The CDR3 DNA sequence: TGTGCCAGCACCTCAGGGGCTCGGGGCGAGCAGTACTTC.

This chain uses TRBV7-8 with TRBJ2-1, with D perhaps matching TRBD2 (5 bases). The CDR3 covers 19 residues. Trimming removed 0 bases from V and 8 bases from J, with 26 bases in between. The germline V gene encodes CDR1 SGHVS and CDR2 FQNEAQ. In nucleotides, the CDR3 is TGTGCCAGCAGCTTAGCGCAAATGGGTAGAGGGATTGTGAAGGATGAGCAGTTCTTC. This sequence encodes CASSLAQMGRGIVKDEQFF. Full variable domain (outside the CDR3, taken from reference TRBV7-8 and TRBJ2-1): GAGVSQSPRYKVAKRGQDVALRCDPISGHVSLFWYQQALGQGPEFLTYFQNEAQLDKSGLPSDRFFAERPEGSVSTLKIQRTQQEDSAVYLCASSLAQMGRGIVKDEQFFGPGTRLTVL.

The chain couples TRBV11-2 to TRBJ2-7; tentatively, D is TRBD1 (5 bases). The CDR3 length is 13 residues. V was pared by 5 bases and J by 6 bases, with 14 bases between. Germline CDR1 SGHAT, CDR2 FQNNGV. The chain's CDR3 is CASSPQASSEQYF. The CDR3 bases are TGTGCCAGCAGCCCACAGGCCAGTAGCGAGCAGTACTTC.

The chain uses TRBV9 and TRBJ2-1, with 9 bases aligning to TRBD1. The CDR3 is made up of 16 amino acids. V lost 2 bases and J lost 4; bases outside the gene matches: 7. Germline V gene lookup returns CDR1 SGDLS and CDR2 YYNGEE. The CDR3 DNA sequence: TGTGCCAGCAGCGTCGTTTGGGACAGGGATTACAATGAGCAGTTCTTC. The encoded protein is CASSVVWDRDYNEQFF.

This rearrangement joins TRBV6-5 to TRBJ2-5, with D possibly TRBD1 on 6 matching bases. Germline CDR1 is MNHEY and CDR2 is SVGAGI. The ends were cut back, 7 bases at V and 5 bases at J, with 14 bases in the middle. The CDR3 spans 13 residues. The CDR3 sequence is CASISTGTETQYF. Here the CDR3 DNA reads TGTGCCAGCATTAGTACAGGGACCGAGACCCAGTACTTC.

This clone was observed a few times. The genes are TRBV25-1 and TRBJ2-2; D is perhaps TRBD2 (5 bases). Germline loops: CDR1 MGHDK, CDR2 SYGVNS. Deletions cut 7 bases from V and 4 bases from J, with 10 bases between. There are 13 residues in the CDR3. CDR3 amino acids: CASTLEGTGELFF. The CDR3 coding sequence is TGTGCCAGCACCCTAGAGGGCACCGGGGAGCTGTTTTTT.

The V gene is TRBV30, the J gene TRBJ1-1; possible D gene TRBD1, 6 bases. The CDR3 sequence is 13 residues long. The germline CDR1 and CDR2 sequences are GTSNPN and SVGIG (reference sequence). The CDR3 loop reads CATGGRGGTEAFF. The CDR3 DNA sequence: TGTGCTACTGGAGGAAGGGGGGGCACTGAAGCTTTCTTT.

The chain joins TRBV4-2 to TRBJ1-2; D uncertain. In germline, CDR1 is LGHNA, CDR2 YNFKEQ. V was trimmed by 0 bases and J by 4 bases, leaving 12 bases between them. The CDR3 spans 15 residues. CDR3: CASSQEVNSFYGYTF. The CDR3 nucleotides read TGTGCCAGCAGCCAAGAAGTAAACAGCTTCTATGGCTACACCTTC.

V is TRBV30 and J is TRBJ2-1; the match to TRBD2 covers 10 bases. The germline V gene encodes CDR1 GTSNPN and CDR2 SVGIG (reference sequence). This CDR3 has 15 residues. Trimming took 0 bases from V and 10 from J; bases not matched to a gene: 9. CDR3 amino acids: CAWSVGLAGVEEQFF. The CDR3 bases are TGTGCCTGGAGTGTAGGGCTAGCGGGAGTTGAGGAGCAGTTCTTC.

This rearrangement joins TRBV10-3 to TRBJ2-1, with TRBD1 as a possible D gene (5 bases). Deletions cut 3 bases from V and 5 bases from J, with 11 bases between. This CDR3 has 14 residues. Germline V gene lookup returns CDR1 ENHRY and CDR2 SYGVKD. The CDR3 reads CAISDLDSHNEQFF. The CDR3 nucleotides are TGTGCCATCAGTGACCTAGACAGCCACAATGAGCAGTTCTTC.

The CDR3 reads CASSLDRVNQPQHF. The CDR3, as DNA: TGTGCCAGCAGCCTGGACAGGGTCAATCAGCCCCAGCATTTT. The rearrangement links TRBV11-2 to TRBJ1-5; 8 bases fit TRBD1. Trimming at V came to 5 bases and at J to 3 bases, leaving 3 bases not matched to a gene. Germline V CDR1 and CDR2: SGHAT, FQNNGV. The CDR3 runs 14 residues.

This chain connects TRBV6-1 to TRBJ2-1; 9 nucleotides line up with TRBD2. Germline V gene data show CDR1 as MNHNS and CDR2 as SASEGT. V was pared by 5 bases and J by 13 bases, with 12 bases of the junction left unmatched. The CDR3 has 14 residues. CDR3 loop: CASSRTSADNGQFF. The CDR3 bases are TGTGCCAGCAGTAGGACTAGCGCAGACAATGGCCAGTTCTTC.

This clone was detected only a few times. The rearrangement uses TRBV5-1 and TRBJ2-7, with D perhaps matching TRBD2 (5 bases). CDR3 length: 14 residues. Germline lookup yields CDR1 SGHRS and CDR2 YFSETQ. With 5 bases removed from V and 0 bases from J, the gap between germline ends came to 12 bases. The CDR3 DNA reads as TGCGCCAGCAGTTTCCTGGGGAGCTCCTACGAGCAGTACTTC. This translates into CASSFLGSSYEQYF.

The chain links TRBV25-1 to TRBJ1-1; no clear D. Germline CDR1 is MGHDK and CDR2 is SYGVNS. This CDR3 region has 13 residues. With 0 bases removed from V and 0 bases from J, the gap between germline ends came to 2 bases. This CDR3 reads CASSEYMNTEAFF. The DNA of the CDR3 is TGTGCCAGCAGTGAATATATGAACACTGAAGCTTTCTTT.

In DNA form, the CDR3 reads TGTGCCAGCAGCCCACTCTATTTGACTAGCGGACCACTTCAAAATGAGCAGTTCTTC. It specifies CASSPLYLTSGPLQNEQFF. The chain combines TRBV7-6 with TRBJ2-1, with 9 nucleotides matching TRBD2. The V and J ends lost 5 bases and 7 bases, in that order; junction bases with no gene match: 21. This CDR3 has 19 amino acids. Germline assignment: CDR1 SGHVS and CDR2 FNYEAQ.

The CDR3 coding sequence is TGTGCCAGCAGCCCTAATAGCGGGAACACAGATACGCAGTATTTT. Translation: CASSPNSGNTDTQYF. The chain joins TRBV28 to TRBJ2-3; 8 nucleotides line up with TRBD2. V was pared by 6 bases and J by 2 bases, with 7 bases of the junction left unmatched. Germline V gene lookup returns CDR1 MDHEN and CDR2 SYDVKM. The CDR3 totals 15 residues.

This sequence joins TRBV7-8 and TRBJ2-7; TRBD1 matches 9 bases. Germline V lookup: CDR1 SGHVS, CDR2 FQNEAQ. V shed 5 bases and J 1 base; nucleotides not matched to a gene: 6. This CDR3 region has 15 residues. The CDR3 loop reads CASSPDRGRSYEQYF. CDR3 nucleotide sequence: TGTGCCAGCAGCCCTGACAGGGGGAGATCCTACGAGCAGTACTTC.

This clone was observed once. The chain couples TRBV7-9 to TRBJ2-7; TRBD2 matches at 11 bases. CDR1 is SEHNR and CDR2 is FQNEAQ in the germline V gene (reference sequence). V was clipped by 7 bases and J by 3 bases; unmatched bases: 8. The CDR3 runs to 15 residues. In nucleotides, the CDR3 is TGTGCCAGCATGGACTCCGGGACTAGCGGCTACGAGCAGTACTTC. As protein: CASMDSGTSGYEQYF.

CDR3 in DNA: TGTGCCAGCAGCTTAATAAGGGGATGGGGCACCTTC. This sequence encodes CASSLIRGWGTF. The rearrangement uses TRBV7-2 and TRBJ1-2, with D tentatively TRBD1 (5 bases). The CDR3 totals 12 residues. CDR1 is SGHTA and CDR2 is FQGNSA in the germline V gene. Trimming removed 2 bases at V and 13 bases at J, with 14 bases between.